What follows are 9 T cell receptor beta chains derived from one specimen sequenced in a study of blood T cell repertoires in COVID-19. Clones were sequenced by immunoSEQ multiplex PCR, and TCRdb holds only the in-frame ones, with some missing. The sample holds 150,000 to 200,000 clones, roughly 80% seen once. Sequencing used PBMCs or T cells enriched from blood (not recorded which). The receptors originated from a man aged 50 to 60 who had recovered from COVID-19.

J is TRBJ1-2 and V is TRBV6-6, with D maybe TRBD1 (5 bases). Germline V gene data show CDR1 as MNHNY and CDR2 as SVGAGI (reference sequence). CDR3 length equals 16 residues. Trimming cost V 11 bases and J 4 bases, with 26 bases left between them. CDR3 residues: CASSSGREEGAYGYTF. The CDR3 region has the DNA TGTGCCTCCTCTTCGGGCAGGGAGGAGGGTGCCTATGGCTACACCTTC.

This chain links TRBV5-1 with TRBJ2-7; D perhaps matches TRBD1 (6 bases). Germline lookup yields CDR1 SGHRS and CDR2 YFSETQ. The CDR3 loop spans 13 amino acids. With 0 bases removed from V and 6 bases from J, the gap between germline ends came to 10 bases. The CDR3 spells CASSLAGTSEQYF. CDR3 nucleotide sequence: TGCGCCAGCAGCTTGGCCGGGACATCCGAGCAGTACTTC.

The chain employs TRBV3-1 (or the pseudogene TRBV3-2) and TRBJ2-2; TRBD2 might be the D (7 bases). Germline loops: CDR1 LGHDT, CDR2 YNNKEL (reference sequence). CDR3 length equals 15 residues. The V end lost 2 bases, the J end lost 7 bases, and 14 bases lay between the germline ends. The CDR3 spells CASSQYRGGDGELFF. As DNA, the CDR3 is TGTGCCAGCAGCCAATATCGAGGGGGGGACGGGGAGCTGTTTTTT.

The chain uses TRBV29-1 and TRBJ1-1, with 7 bases matching TRBD1. Trimming removed 4 bases from V and 5 bases from J; junction bases left unmatched: 7. CDR1 and CDR2 from the germline V gene are SQVTM and ANQGSEA. The CDR3 is 13 residues long. The CDR3 DNA sequence: TGCAGCGTTGTAAGGGGGCTAGGGACTGAAGCTTTCTTT. Translated: CSVVRGLGTEAFF.

The V call is TRBV7-9, the J call TRBJ2-1, with D perhaps matching TRBD1 (5 bases). Germline CDR1 SEHNR, CDR2 FQNEAQ (reference sequence). The CDR3 is 17 amino acids. Trimming left V 0 bases short and J 6 bases short, with 18 bases between. CDR3 protein: CASSLAREQRGGNEQFF. The CDR3 nucleotides read TGTGCCAGCAGCTTAGCGCGCGAGCAAAGGGGTGGCAATGAGCAGTTCTTC.

The rearrangement joins TRBV18 to TRBJ1-1, with TRBD1 matching over 10 bases. The V gene's germline CDR1 is KGHSH and CDR2 LQKENI. This CDR3 has 14 residues. With V trimmed by 5 bases and J by 5 bases, 5 bases remained unmatched. The CDR3 protein is CASSGTGVNTEAFF. CDR3 coding DNA: TGTGCCAGCTCAGGGACAGGGGTTAATACTGAAGCTTTCTTT.

V and J are TRBV5-6 and TRBJ2-3; D perhaps matches TRBD1 (6 bases). The CDR3 sequence is 13 residues long. The germline V gene has CDR1 SGHDT and CDR2 YYEEEE. V was trimmed by 4 bases and J by 7 bases, leaving 13 bases between them. The CDR3 DNA reads TGTGCCAGCAGCCAGGACAGTTTCAATACGCAGTATTTT. Encoded protein: CASSQDSFNTQYF.

The genes are TRBV5-1 and TRBJ1-6; D is undetermined. Germline V gene data show CDR1 as SGHRS and CDR2 as YFSETQ. CDR3 size: 15 residues. V dropped 0 bases and J dropped 4 bases, with 8 bases sitting between them. CDR3 protein: CASSLAAGYNSPLHF. The DNA for the CDR3 is TGCGCCAGCAGCTTGGCCGCAGGTTATAATTCACCCCTCCACTTT.

The chain employs TRBV28 and TRBJ1-5; D remains unclear. Germline CDR1 reads MDHEN; CDR2 reads SYDVKM. This CDR3 has 14 amino acids. The V gene lost 6 bases and the J gene lost 4 bases, with 13 bases spanning the gap. DNA for the CDR3: TGTGCCAGCAGAGCCCCACCCCGGAATCAGCCCCAGCATTTT. It is translated as CASRAPPRNQPQHF. Full variable domain (missing parts from reference TRBV28 and TRBJ1-5): DVKVTQSSRYLVKRTGEKVFLECVQDMDHENMFWYRQDPGLGLRLIYFSYDVKMKEKGDIPEGYSVSREKKERFSLILESASTNQTSMYLCASRAPPRNQPQHFGDGTRLSIL.